Shown below are 5 T cell receptor beta chains from a single sample sequenced in a study of blood T cell repertoires in COVID-19. Libraries were prepared by immunoSEQ multiplex PCR; TCRdb keeps only in-frame clonotypes and omits some of them. This table holds about 23,000 clones, 86% found once. Sequencing was performed on peripheral blood. The receptors here all came from a human donor with active COVID-19. The donor label of this sample is uncertain.

The rearrangement links TRBV6-1 to TRBJ2-7, with TRBD1 as a possible D gene (6 bases). CDR1 MNHNS and CDR2 SASEGT come from the germline V gene. The V end was cut by 3 bases, the J end by 0 bases, with 9 bases between. The CDR3 spans 14 residues. CDR3 sequence (DNA): TGTGCCAGCAGTGATGGACAGCTCTCCTACGAGCAGTACTTC. It codes for CASSDGQLSYEQYF.

This clone was seen just once. The V and J genes are TRBV7-9 and TRBJ2-7; a weak D match, TRBD1 (5 bases). Trimming stripped 2 bases from V and 2 bases from J, with 7 bases between. The CDR3 extends over 13 amino acids. Germline assignment: CDR1 SEHNR and CDR2 FQNEAQ (reference sequence). The CDR3 region is CASSLPGTYEQYF. The CDR3 DNA sequence: TGTGCCAGCAGCTTACCAGGGACCTACGAGCAGTACTTC.

V and J are TRBV14 and TRBJ1-3, with no clear D. In germline, CDR1 is SGHDN, CDR2 FVKESK. Trimming cost V 0 bases and J 4 bases, with 7 bases left between them. CDR3 length: 14 amino acids. The CDR3 here is CASSQDLRGNTIYF. The CDR3 DNA is TGTGCCAGCAGCCAAGATCTGCGAGGAAACACCATATATTTT.

This chain joins TRBV3-1 (or the pseudogene TRBV3-2) and TRBJ2-3; possible D gene TRBD2, 6 bases. CDR1 is LGHDT and CDR2 is YNNKEL in the germline V gene (reference sequence). The V and J ends lost 4 bases and 8 bases respectively, with 16 bases between them. The CDR3 is 14 residues long. The CDR3 region has the DNA TGTGCCAGCAGCCCAGCGGCAGGGCGGGGTACGCAGTATTTT. Its protein product is CASSPAAGRGTQYF.

This clone was seen a single time. The chain carries TRBV5-8 and TRBJ1-2; 8 bases match TRBD1. The junction had 10 bases not matched to a gene; V was cut back by 6 bases and J by 0 bases. Looked up from germline, CDR1 is SGHTS and CDR2 is YDEGEE. The CDR3 is made up of 16 amino acids. CDR3 loop: CASTPAGTGTNYGYTF. CDR3 in DNA: TGTGCCAGCACCCCTGCGGGGACAGGAACTAACTATGGCTACACCTTC.